This T cell receptor (beta chain) originates from a study of blood T cell repertoires in COVID-19. Measured with immunoSEQ multiplex PCR; TCRdb has only the in-frame clones, and not every one. The repertoire holds about 220,000 clones, about 86% seen once, with around 2% in the top ten. The junction had 16 bases not matched to a gene; V was cut back by 5 bases and J by 9 bases. The germline CDR1 and CDR2 sequences are SGHAT and FQNNGV. The CDR3 consists of 17 residues. Sequenced: peripheral blood. The rearrangement joins TRBV11-2 to TRBJ1-4, with TRBD1 matching 9 bases. The receptor comes from a woman aged 55-70 years with acute or convalescent COVID-19. The DNA of the CDR3 is TGTGCCAGCAGCCCCCGTCCCTCAGGGACAGGGAGCCAAAAACTGTTTTTT. Translating it yields CASSPRPSGTGSQKLFF.